This T cell receptor beta chain was found in a study of blood T cell repertoires in COVID-19. Study information: The study drew acute and convalescent COVID-19 samples from the United States, Italy and Spain.

V lost 1 base, J lost 6 bases, and 14 bases lay in between. From germline, CDR1 is SEHNR and CDR2 FQNEAQ (reference sequence). The CDR3 length is 15 residues. Participants had their cohort set by participant-reported clinical history. In the original processing: Using reference gene primer amplification, nucleated cell counts were estimated. Generated by immunoSEQ multiplex PCR, the TCRdb table keeps only in-frame clones and is missing some. D and trimming were read from the DNA, whereas the V and J calls and clone size are those reported in that table. The repertoire includes about 260,000 clones, about 84% of them detected once, and approximately 2.1% sits in the top ten.

The receptor was derived from a woman aged 45-65 years who had recovered from COVID-19. The specimen was PBMCs or T cells enriched from blood (not recorded which). This chain connects TRBV7-9 to TRBJ2-3, with D possibly TRBD1 on 5 matching bases. As DNA, the CDR3 is TGTGCCAGCAGCTTAGGTGCAGGGTATACTGATACGCAGTATTTT. This gives the protein CASSLGAGYTDTQYF.